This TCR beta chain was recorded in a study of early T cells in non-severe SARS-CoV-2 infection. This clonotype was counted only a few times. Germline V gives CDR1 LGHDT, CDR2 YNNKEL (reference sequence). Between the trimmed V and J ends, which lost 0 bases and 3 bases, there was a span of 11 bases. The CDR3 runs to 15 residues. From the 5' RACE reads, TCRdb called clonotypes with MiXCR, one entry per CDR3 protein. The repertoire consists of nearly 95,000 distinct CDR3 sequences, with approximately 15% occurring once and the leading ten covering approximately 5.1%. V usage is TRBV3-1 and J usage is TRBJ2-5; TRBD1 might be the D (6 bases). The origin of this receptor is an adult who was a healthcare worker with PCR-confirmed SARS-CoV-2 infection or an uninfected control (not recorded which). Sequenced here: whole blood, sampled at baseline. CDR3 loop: CASSQDLDRKETQYF. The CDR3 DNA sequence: TGTGCCAGCAGCCAAGATCTGGACAGAAAAGAGACCCAGTACTTC.